A single sample gave rise to the 20 T cell receptor beta chains below, sequenced in a study of PD-L1 blockade in urothelial cancer. Using immunoSEQ multiplex PCR, the repertoire was profiled, and TCRdb retains in-frame clones only, with some absent. The table records 70,000 to 80,000 clones, 85% of them present only once. The time point was: pretreatment peripheral blood. Source: PBMCs, taken around atezolizumab (anti-PD-L1) treatment. The receptors were gathered from a man between 40 and 49 years old with urothelial cancer.

This clone has ten or more counts. The rearrangement links TRBV28 to TRBJ1-1; D ambiguous. Germline-derived CDR1 and CDR2 are MDHEN and SYDVKM. Trimming removed 7 bases from V and 0 bases from J, with 9 bases in between. The CDR3 has 13 amino acids. Written as DNA, the CDR3 is TGTGCCAGCACTATCTCTTTGAACACTGAAGCTTTCTTT. Translated: CASTISLNTEAFF.

The rearrangement joins TRBV6-1 to TRBJ1-2, with D tentatively TRBD1 (6 bases). Germline V gene data show CDR1 as MNHNS and CDR2 as SASEGT. V was pared by 6 bases and J by 4 bases, with 15 bases between. CDR3 length equals 14 residues. CDR3 sequence: CASRGQGFGYGYTF. In nucleotides, the CDR3 is TGTGCCAGCAGGGGGCAGGGGTTTGGCTATGGCTACACCTTC.

This chain uses TRBV5-5 with TRBJ2-7; D uncertain. Germline V gives CDR1 SGHKS, CDR2 YYEKEE (reference sequence). CDR3 length: 11 residues. V was shortened by 4 bases and J by 5 bases, with 7 bases between the two germline ends. The CDR3 region has the DNA TGTGCCAGCAGCCCTTCCCACGAGCAGTACTTC. This gives the protein CASSPSHEQYF.

This chain connects TRBV7-6 to TRBJ2-1; 13 nucleotides match TRBD2. The length of the CDR3 is 16 residues. Germline-derived CDR1 and CDR2 are SGHVS and FNYEAQ. V trimming: 0 bases; J trimming: 9 bases; junction bases outside the gene matches: 5. In DNA, the CDR3 is TGTGCCAGCAGCTTAGCTGGGACTAGCGGGATTGTTGAGCAGTTCTTC. It translates to CASSLAGTSGIVEQFF.

The chain uses TRBV11-2 and TRBJ1-4; TRBD1 is a possible D gene (6 bases). Germline CDR1 SGHAT, CDR2 FQNNGV. V was shortened by 5 bases and J by 1 base, with 11 bases between the two germline ends. This CDR3 has 15 amino acids. This chain's CDR3 is CASSVQGGTNEKLFF. The CDR3 bases are TGTGCCAGCAGCGTACAGGGCGGAACTAATGAAAAACTGTTTTTT.

The chain has TRBV7-8 and TRBJ2-3; 7 bases match TRBD2. Trimming removed 6 bases from V and 0 bases from J; junction bases left unmatched: 9. The CDR3 loop spans 16 amino acids. Germline V gene sequence: CDR1 SGHVS, CDR2 FQNEAQ. This CDR3 is CASSYTSAPSTDTQYF. The CDR3 DNA sequence: TGTGCCAGCAGTTATACTAGCGCCCCAAGCACAGATACGCAGTATTTT.

V gene TRBV28 combines with J gene TRBJ2-6; perhaps TRBD2 as D (8 bases). CDR1 is MDHEN and CDR2 is SYDVKM in the germline V gene. The V and J ends lost 6 bases and 0 bases respectively, with 18 bases between them. This CDR3 comprises 18 residues. The CDR3 is CASSRRGDSPSGANVLTF. For the CDR3, the DNA is TGTGCCAGCAGCCGGCGGGGGGACAGCCCCTCTGGGGCCAACGTCCTGACTTTC. Full variable domain (outside the CDR3, taken from reference TRBV28 and TRBJ2-6): DVKVTQSSRYLVKRTGEKVFLECVQDMDHENMFWYRQDPGLGLRLIYFSYDVKMKEKGDIPEGYSVSREKKERFSLILESASTNQTSMYLCASSRRGDSPSGANVLTFGAGSRLTVL.

This chain uses TRBV29-1 with TRBJ2-7, with D tentatively TRBD2 (6 bases). Germline assignment: CDR1 SQVTM and CDR2 ANQGSEA. This CDR3 has 13 amino acids. Trimming shortened V by 2 bases and J by 0 bases, and 8 bases separated the two germline ends. Here the CDR3 DNA reads TGCAGCGTTGAATGGCGGGACTCCTACGAGCAGTACTTC. It is translated as CSVEWRDSYEQYF.

The genes are TRBV10-3 and TRBJ2-3, with 8 bases lining up with TRBD2. Germline loops: CDR1 ENHRY, CDR2 SYGVKD. The CDR3 covers 14 residues. With 5 bases clipped from V and 5 bases from J, the junction kept 6 bases outside the gene matches. CDR3 bases: TGTGCCATCAGTCCCGGGACTAGTGAAGATACGCAGTATTTT. Its protein is CAISPGTSEDTQYF.

DNA of the CDR3: TGCAGCGCTTCCTACAATGAGCAGTTCTTC. This codes for CSASYNEQFF. This chain uses TRBV29-1 with TRBJ2-1; D is unclear. With 7 bases removed from V and 1 base from J, the gap between germline ends came to 2 bases. CDR1 and CDR2 from the germline V gene are SQVTM and ANQGSEA. CDR3 length: 10 residues.

This chain connects TRBV2 to TRBJ1-4, with 7 nucleotides matching TRBD1. This CDR3 is 15 amino acids long. V trimming: 3 bases; J trimming: 8 bases; junction bases outside the gene matches: 9. In germline, CDR1 is SNHLY, CDR2 FYNNEI. This chain's CDR3 is CASSDSRTGWEKLFF. The CDR3, as DNA: TGTGCCAGCAGTGACTCCCGGACAGGATGGGAAAAACTGTTTTTT.

The chain links TRBV7-6 to TRBJ2-1; tentatively, D is TRBD2 (7 bases). The length of the CDR3 is 16 residues. The V and J ends lost 2 bases and 6 bases respectively, with 17 bases between them. Germline loops: CDR1 SGHVS, CDR2 FNYEAQ. The CDR3 DNA reads as TGTGCCAGCAGCTTAAGCAGAGGGGGGGCAGCCAATGAGCAGTTCTTC. Amino acids: CASSLSRGGAANEQFF.

The chain recombines TRBV28 with TRBJ2-7, with 10 bases fitting TRBD2. The germline gives CDR1 MDHEN, CDR2 SYDVKM. The CDR3 has 15 residues. The J segment lost 5 bases and the V segment lost 6 bases, leaving 10 bases of the junction unmatched. This CDR3 is CASSPLSGRAHEQYF. The DNA of the CDR3 is TGTGCCAGCAGCCCTCTCAGCGGGAGGGCCCACGAGCAGTACTTC.

The V and J genes are TRBV27 and TRBJ2-2; a possible D gene is TRBD2 (6 bases). Germline-derived CDR1 and CDR2 are MNHEY and SMNVEV (reference sequence). Trimming left V 5 bases short and J 6 bases short, with 10 bases between. The CDR3 runs to 13 residues. CDR3 bases: TGTGCCAGCAGTCCGTCGGGGGCCGGGGAGCTGTTTTTT. This codes for CASSPSGAGELFF.

This clone was seen only once. The rearrangement joins TRBV29-1 to TRBJ2-2; D not certain. Germline V gives CDR1 SQVTM, CDR2 ANQGSEA. CDR3 size: 12 residues. V was cut by 5 bases and J by 3 bases, with 7 bases left in between. The CDR3 DNA reads TGCAGCGTTCAGGCCTACACCGGGGAGCTGTTTTTT. Protein sequence: CSVQAYTGELFF.

The V and J genes are TRBV28 and TRBJ2-3; D call uncertain. The CDR3 has 14 amino acids. V lost 5 bases to trimming and J lost 6 bases, with 15 bases between them. The germline gives CDR1 MDHEN, CDR2 SYDVKM. Here the CDR3 DNA reads TGTGCCAGCAGTCCCCCCTCTAGAGCCGATACGCAGTATTTT. It translates to CASSPPSRADTQYF.

The chain recombines TRBV2 with TRBJ2-1; TRBD2 is a possible D gene (5 bases). CDR3 length equals 14 residues. Trimming took 8 bases from V and 2 from J, leaving 13 bases between them. The germline V gene has CDR1 SNHLY and CDR2 FYNNEI. In DNA form, the CDR3 reads TGTGCCAGCCGGCGGCAGGAGGCCTACAATGAGCAGTTCTTC. Translating it yields CASRRQEAYNEQFF.

The chain recombines TRBV19 with TRBJ2-2; 7 bases agree with TRBD2. The CDR3 runs 14 residues. Trimming cost V 5 bases and J 7 bases; bases outside gene matches: 7. Germline lookup yields CDR1 LNHDA and CDR2 SQIVND (reference sequence). Here the CDR3 reads CASSGAGVVGELFF. CDR3 DNA sequence: TGTGCCAGTAGTGGTGCGGGAGTGGTCGGGGAGCTGTTTTTT. Drawing the rest from reference TRBV19 and TRBJ2-2, the complete variable domain is DGGITQSPKYLFRKEGQNVTLSCEQNLNHDAMYWYRQDPGQGLRLIYYSQIVNDFQKGDIAEGYSVSREKKESFPLTVTSAQKNPTAFYLCASSGAGVVGELFFGEGSRLTVL.

This sequence joins TRBV28 and TRBJ1-3; D is ambiguous. V was shortened by 8 bases and J by 2 bases, with 13 bases between the two germline ends. Germline V gene data show CDR1 as MDHEN and CDR2 as SYDVKM. The CDR3 consists of 14 residues. The CDR3 DNA sequence: TGTGCCAGCCGCCGGGTGAGAACTGGAAACACCATATATTTT. It is translated as CASRRVRTGNTIYF.

Only one count was recorded for this clone. V is TRBV4-1 and J is TRBJ1-2; a possible D gene is TRBD1 (6 bases). Trimming removed 3 bases from V and 4 bases from J, with 18 bases in between. The CDR3 extends over 16 amino acids. Germline CDR1 and CDR2: MGHRA and YSYEKL. CDR3 loop: CASSQEIRGGGYGYTF. CDR3 bases: TGCGCCAGCAGCCAGGAAATCAGGGGCGGTGGCTATGGCTACACCTTC.